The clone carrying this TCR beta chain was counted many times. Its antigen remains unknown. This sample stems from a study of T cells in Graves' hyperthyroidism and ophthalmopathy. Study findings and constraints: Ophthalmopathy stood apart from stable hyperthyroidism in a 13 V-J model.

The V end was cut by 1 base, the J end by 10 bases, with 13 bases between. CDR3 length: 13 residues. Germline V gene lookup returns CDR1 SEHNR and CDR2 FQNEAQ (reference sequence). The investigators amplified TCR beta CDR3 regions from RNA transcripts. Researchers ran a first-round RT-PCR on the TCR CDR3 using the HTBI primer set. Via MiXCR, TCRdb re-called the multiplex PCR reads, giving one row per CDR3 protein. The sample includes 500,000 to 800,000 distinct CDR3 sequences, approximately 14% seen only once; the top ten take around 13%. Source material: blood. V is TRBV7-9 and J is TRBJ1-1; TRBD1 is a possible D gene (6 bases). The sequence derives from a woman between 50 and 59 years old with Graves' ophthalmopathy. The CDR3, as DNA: TGTGCCAGCAGCTTAGATTCTCAAGGGGGAGCTTTCTTT. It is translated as CASSLDSQGGAFF.